This T cell receptor (beta chain) is from a study of cytomegalovirus exposure and HLA in healthy donors. Findings and limits, study-wide: Cytomegalovirus status was reportedly diagnosed by the classifier with high sensitivity and specificity. Sequencing had likely introduced a cluster of highly shared sequence variants as an artifact.

PCR was performed using 60 Vbeta and 13 Jbeta primers. The protocol was immunoSEQ multiplex PCR, while the TCRdb copy is restricted to in-frame clones and leaves out a portion. The data contain 150,000 to 200,000 clones, 75% of them singletons. CDR3 length equals 15 residues. Germline V gene data show CDR1 as SGHAT and CDR2 as FQNNGV. V was cut by 0 bases and J by 3 bases, with 12 bases left in between. Concerning this clone itself: What it binds is unknown.

Sequenced sample: PBMCs. The rearrangement links TRBV11-2 to TRBJ2-7; no firm D call. The sequence was collected from a woman in her 40s in good health and CMV-seropositive. CDR3 nucleotides: TGTGCCAGCAGCTTAGATGCGTCCGCTAACTACGAGCAGTACTTC. It codes for CASSLDASANYEQYF. Complete variable domain (other parts from reference TRBV11-2 and TRBJ2-7): EAGVAQSPRYKIIEKRQSVAFWCNPISGHATLYWYQQILGQGPKLLIQFQNNGVVDDSQLPKDRFSAERLKGVDSTLKIQPAKLEDSAVYLCASSLDASANYEQYFGPGTRLTVT.